The T cell receptor beta chain described here comes from a study of beta chain features in type 1 diabetes. Study-wide results and limits: In all four CD4+ subsets, TCRB CDR3 length was significantly, moderately reduced in type 1 diabetes. A cDNA-based sequencing approach could over-represent cells with high TCR expression.

With regard to this clone: Its antigen is undetermined.

On average, the one heparinised blood draw given by each donor was roughly 100 mL. Germline values: CDR1 MNHEY, CDR2 SMNVEV (reference sequence). V lost 3 bases and J 2 bases, leaving 10 bases between the germline ends. This CDR3 contains 14 residues. The authors reverse transcribed all of the isolated RNA, so sequencing captured expressed TCRB transcripts. Profiling relied on immunoSEQ multiplex PCR, and the TCRdb table lists in-frame clones only, not all of them. The profile shows some 410,000 clones, more than 11% of them singletons. The sequencing sample was made of naive CD4+ T cells from blood. This clonotype was obtained from a young man in good health. V usage is TRBV27 and J usage is TRBJ2-5; D is perhaps TRBD1 (5 bases). CDR3 residues: CASSFGATQETQYF. CDR3 sequence (DNA): TGTGCCAGCAGTTTTGGGGCAACACAAGAGACCCAGTACTTC.